This TCR beta chain was captured by sequencing in a study of type 1 and type 2 diabetes patients. Germline values: CDR1 LNHDA, CDR2 SQIVND (reference sequence). This CDR3 has 16 residues. J gave up 5 bases and V 0 bases, and 7 bases lay outside the gene matches. PCR was run on genomic DNA. Amplification of the beta chain CDR3 used 30 forward and 13 reverse multiplex primers. TCRdb used MiXCR to reprocess the multiplex PCR reads, holding one entry per CDR3 protein. Among more than 250,000 distinct CDR3 sequences listed, around 47% were seen once. Input material: peripheral blood mononuclear cells (PBMCs). The chain combines TRBV19 with TRBJ2-1, with 7 bases that match TRBD1. This sequence was found in a man younger than 35 with type 2 diabetes. The CDR3: CASSIDRTGVHNEQFF. The CDR3 DNA follows: TGTGCCAGTAGTATAGATCGGACAGGAGTTCACAATGAGCAGTTCTTC.